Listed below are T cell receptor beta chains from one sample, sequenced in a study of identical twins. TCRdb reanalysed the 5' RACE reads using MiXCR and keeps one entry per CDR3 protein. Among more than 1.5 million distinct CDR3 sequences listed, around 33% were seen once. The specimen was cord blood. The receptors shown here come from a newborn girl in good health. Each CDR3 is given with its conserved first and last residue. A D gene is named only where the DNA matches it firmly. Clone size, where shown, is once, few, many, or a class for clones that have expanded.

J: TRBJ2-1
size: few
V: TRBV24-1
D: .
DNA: TGTGCCACCAGTGATGGGTTCCTTCGTTGGTTCTTC
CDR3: CATSDGFLRWFF

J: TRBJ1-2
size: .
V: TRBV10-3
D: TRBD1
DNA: TGTGCCATCCGCCAGGGGGCGCGAGAATATGGCTACACCTTC
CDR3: CAIRQGAREYGYTF

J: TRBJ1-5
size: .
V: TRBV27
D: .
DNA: TGTGCCAGCAGTTTATCTGCAGGTCATCGGCCCCAGCATTTT
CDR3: CASSLSAGHRPQHF

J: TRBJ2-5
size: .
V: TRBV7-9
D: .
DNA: TGTGCCAGCAGCTTTTCCCGGGGCCAGGGTAAGGATGAGCAGTACTTC
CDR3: CASSFSRGQGKDEQYF

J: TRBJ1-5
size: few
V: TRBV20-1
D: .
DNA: TGCAGTGCTAGTCCCAGGGGTGGCAATCAGCCCCAGCATTTT
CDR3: CSASPRGGNQPQHF

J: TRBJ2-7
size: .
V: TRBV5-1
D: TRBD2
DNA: TGCGCCAGCAGTACTTGGGGACTAGCGAGCTACTCCTACAATGAGCAGTACTTC
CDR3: CASSTWGLASYSYNEQYF

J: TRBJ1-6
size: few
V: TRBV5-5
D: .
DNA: TGTGCCAGCAGCCCGACTGGGGGAAGAAATTCACCCCTCCACTTT
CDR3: CASSPTGGRNSPLHF

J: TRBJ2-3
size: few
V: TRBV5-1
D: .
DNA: TGCGCCAGCAGCTTGGGGGGGGGCGCAAGTTTCACAGATACGCAGTATTTT
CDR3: CASSLGGGASFTDTQYF

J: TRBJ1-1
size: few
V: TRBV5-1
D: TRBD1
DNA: TGCGCCAGCAGCTGGGGGACAGGTGAGAGGTTTCCTGGTGAAGCTTTCTTT
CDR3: CASSWGTGERFPGEAFF

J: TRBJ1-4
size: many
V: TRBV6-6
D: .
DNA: TGTGCCAGCAGTTACAGGGGCAATGAAAAACTGTTTTTT
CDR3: CASSYRGNEKLFF

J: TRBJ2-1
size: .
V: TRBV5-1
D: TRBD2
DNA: TGCGCCAGCATGGGGACTAGCGGGGCAAATGAGCAGTTCTTC
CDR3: CASMGTSGANEQFF

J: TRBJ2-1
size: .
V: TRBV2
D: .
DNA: TGTGCCAGCAGTGAACGATCGGCTAGTCACAATGAGCAGTTCTTC
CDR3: CASSERSASHNEQFF

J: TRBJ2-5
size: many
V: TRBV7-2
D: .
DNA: TGTGCCAGCAGCTCACGGGCTCAAGAGACCCAGTACTTC
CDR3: CASSSRAQETQYF

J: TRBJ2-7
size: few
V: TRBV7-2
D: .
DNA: TGTGCCAGCAGCTCCGGTCGAGGTCCCTCCTACGAGCAGTACTTC
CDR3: CASSSGRGPSYEQYF

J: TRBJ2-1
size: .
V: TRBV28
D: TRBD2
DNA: TGTGCCAGCTTGCCACCTGGACTAGCGTATTACAATGAGCAGTTCTTC
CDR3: CASLPPGLAYYNEQFF

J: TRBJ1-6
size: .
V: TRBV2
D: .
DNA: TGTGCCAGCAGTGAAAATCGGCAGGACTCCTATAATTCACCCCTCCACTTT
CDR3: CASSENRQDSYNSPLHF

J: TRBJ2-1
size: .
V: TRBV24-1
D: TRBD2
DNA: TGTGCCACCAGTGACCCTGTATGGACTAGCAATGAGCAGTTCTTC
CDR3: CATSDPVWTSNEQFF

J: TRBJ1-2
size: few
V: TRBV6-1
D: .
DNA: TGTGCCAGCAGTGAAGCCAACAGGAGGGACTATGGCTACACCTTC
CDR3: CASSEANRRDYGYTF

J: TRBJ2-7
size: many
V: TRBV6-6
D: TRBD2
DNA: TGTGCCAGCAGAGGACTAGACTCCTACGAGCAGTACTTC
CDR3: CASRGLDSYEQYF

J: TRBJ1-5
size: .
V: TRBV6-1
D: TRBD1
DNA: TGTGCCAGCCGCGTTGACAGGGGCCGCAATCAGCCCCAGCATTTT
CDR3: CASRVDRGRNQPQHF

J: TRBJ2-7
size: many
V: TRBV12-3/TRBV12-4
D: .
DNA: TGTGCCAGCAGTTTAATCGACGGCCTCCTCTACGAGCAGTACTTC
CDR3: CASSLIDGLLYEQYF

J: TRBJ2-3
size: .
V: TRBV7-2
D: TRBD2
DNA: TGTGCCAGCAGCTTAGGGGTTAGCGGGGGTACTATCGATACGCAGTATTTT
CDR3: CASSLGVSGGTIDTQYF

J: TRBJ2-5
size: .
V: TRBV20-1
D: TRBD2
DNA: TGCAGTGCACCTCCTTCCGGGACTAGCGGGAGGGAGACCCAGTACTTC
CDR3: CSAPPSGTSGRETQYF

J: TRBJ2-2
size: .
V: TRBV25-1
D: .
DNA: TGTGCCAGCAGTGAACCCCGGCCCGGGGAGCTGTTTTTT
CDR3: CASSEPRPGELFF

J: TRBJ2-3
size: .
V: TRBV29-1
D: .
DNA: TGCAGCGCTGGAAAGGGGGGGCCGGGCACAGATACGCAGTATTTT
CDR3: CSAGKGGPGTDTQYF

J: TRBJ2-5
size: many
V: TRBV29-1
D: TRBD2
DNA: TGCAGCGCTTCACTAGCGGGGGCCTACCAAGAGACCCAGTACTTC
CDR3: CSASLAGAYQETQYF

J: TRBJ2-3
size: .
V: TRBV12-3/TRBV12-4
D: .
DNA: TGTGCCAGCAGTTGGGGGATTAGCACAGATGTGCAATATTTT
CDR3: CASSWGISTDVQYF

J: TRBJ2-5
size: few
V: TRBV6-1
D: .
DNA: TGTGCCAGCCCCGGGACGGGTAGGGAGACCCAGTACTTC
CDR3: CASPGTGRETQYF

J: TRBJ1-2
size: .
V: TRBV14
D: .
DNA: TGTGCCAGCAGCCAAGATTCCACCACCTTC
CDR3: CASSQDSTTF

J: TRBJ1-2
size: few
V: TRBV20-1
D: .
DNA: TGCACGCCAGGGAATGGCTACACCTTC
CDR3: CTPGNGYTF

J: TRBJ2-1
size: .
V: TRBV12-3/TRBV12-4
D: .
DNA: TGTGCCAGCAGTTCCCCAAGCCGGGGGCACTACAATGAGCAGTTCTTC
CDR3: CASSSPSRGHYNEQFF

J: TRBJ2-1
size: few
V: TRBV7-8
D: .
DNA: TGTGCCAGCTGCTATGACAATGAGCAGTTCTTC
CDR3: CASCYDNEQFF

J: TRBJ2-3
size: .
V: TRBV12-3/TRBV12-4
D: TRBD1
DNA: TGTGCCAGCAGGGCCCAGACAGGGGGCACAGATATGCAGTATTTT
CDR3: CASRAQTGGTDMQYF

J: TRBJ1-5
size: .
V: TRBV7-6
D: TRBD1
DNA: TGTGCCAGCAGCTTAACAGGGGCGGGTTGGAGCAATCAGCCCCAGCATTTT
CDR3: CASSLTGAGWSNQPQHF

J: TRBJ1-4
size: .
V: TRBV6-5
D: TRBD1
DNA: TGTGCCAGCAGTTACTCGATAGTGGGCACAGGGGAAGAAAAACTGTTTTTT
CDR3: CASSYSIVGTGEEKLFF

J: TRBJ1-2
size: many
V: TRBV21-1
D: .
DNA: TGTGCCAGCAGCAAAGGGTCCCTCTGCTATGGCTACACCTTC
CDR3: CASSKGSLCYGYTF

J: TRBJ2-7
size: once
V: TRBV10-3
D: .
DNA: TGTGCCATCAGTGAGGGACCTCGAGCGGCGGCCCAGTACTTC
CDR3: CAISEGPRAAAQYF

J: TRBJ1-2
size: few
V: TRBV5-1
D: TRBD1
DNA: TGCGCCAGCAGCTTGGCCCCCGGGACAGACTATGGCTACACCTTC
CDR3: CASSLAPGTDYGYTF

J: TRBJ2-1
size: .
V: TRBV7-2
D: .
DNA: TGTGCCAGCAGCTTAAGGGGGGGTTTAAGATACAATGAGCAGTTCTTC
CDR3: CASSLRGGLRYNEQFF

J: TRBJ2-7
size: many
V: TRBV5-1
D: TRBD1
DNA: TGTGCCAGCAGTTTTGGGACAGGGGTTTACGAGCAGTACTTC
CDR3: CASSFGTGVYEQYF

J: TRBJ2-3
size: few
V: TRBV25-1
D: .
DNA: TGTGCCAGCAGTGAAGGGGCTTCTAGCACAGATACGCAGTATTTT
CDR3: CASSEGASSTDTQYF

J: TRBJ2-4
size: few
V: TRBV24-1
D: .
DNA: TGTGCCACCAGTGATGACATAGCCAAAAACATTCAGTACTTC
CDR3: CATSDDIAKNIQYF

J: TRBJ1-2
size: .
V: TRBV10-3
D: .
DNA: TGTGCCATCACAAGGGACCCGGGCTATGGCTACACCTTC
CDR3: CAITRDPGYGYTF

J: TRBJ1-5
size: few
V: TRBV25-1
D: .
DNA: TGTGCCAGCAGTGAATTGGGGGTAGGCCAGCCCCAGCATTTT
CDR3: CASSELGVGQPQHF

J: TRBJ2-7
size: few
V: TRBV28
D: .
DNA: TGTGCCAGCAGTTTCTCCTTTGGGGAGAGCTCCTACGAGCAGTACTTC
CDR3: CASSFSFGESSYEQYF

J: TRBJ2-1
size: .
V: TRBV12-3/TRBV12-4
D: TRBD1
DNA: TGTGCCAGCAGTTTAGTACAGGGGGGCCGATACAATGAGCAGTTCTTC
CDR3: CASSLVQGGRYNEQFF

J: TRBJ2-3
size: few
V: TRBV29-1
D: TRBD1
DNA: TGCAGCGTTGAAGAATCTGGGACAGGGGGCGCGGGAGATACGCAGTATTTT
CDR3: CSVEESGTGGAGDTQYF

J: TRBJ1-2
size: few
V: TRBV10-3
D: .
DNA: TGTGCCATCAGGATGGACCGAAACTATGGCTACACCTTC
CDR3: CAIRMDRNYGYTF

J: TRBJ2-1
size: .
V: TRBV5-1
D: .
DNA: TGCGCCAGCAGCTTGGTTCTGGGGACCCTACACGGCAATGAGCAGTTCTTC
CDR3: CASSLVLGTLHGNEQFF

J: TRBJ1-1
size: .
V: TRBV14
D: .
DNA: TGTGCCAGCAGCCAAGGGGTGGGTGAAGCTTTCTTT
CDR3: CASSQGVGEAFF

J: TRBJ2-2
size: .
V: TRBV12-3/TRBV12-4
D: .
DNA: TGTGCCAGCAGTCCTTGGACAGTCCTGAACACCGGGGAGCTGTTTTTT
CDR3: CASSPWTVLNTGELFF

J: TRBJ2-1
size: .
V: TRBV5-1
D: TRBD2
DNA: TGCGCCAGCAGCTTCAGTAGACTAGCGACTTACAATGAGCAGTTCTTC
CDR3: CASSFSRLATYNEQFF

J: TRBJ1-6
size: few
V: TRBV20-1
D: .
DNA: TGCAGTGCTAGAGTGGGGGCGGATAATTCACCCCTCCACTTT
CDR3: CSARVGADNSPLHF

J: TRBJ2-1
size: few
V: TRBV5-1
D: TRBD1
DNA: TGCGCCAGCAGTACCCCACCGGGACAGGGATTAGGCAATGAGCAGTTCTTC
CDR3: CASSTPPGQGLGNEQFF

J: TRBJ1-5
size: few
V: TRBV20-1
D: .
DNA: TGCAGTGCTAGGTCAACAGAGGGTTGGTATAGCAATCAGCCCCAGCATTTT
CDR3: CSARSTEGWYSNQPQHF

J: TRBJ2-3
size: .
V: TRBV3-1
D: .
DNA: TGTGCCAGCAGCCAAGATCCGGGACGGGTTCGCACAGATACGCAGTATTTT
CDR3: CASSQDPGRVRTDTQYF

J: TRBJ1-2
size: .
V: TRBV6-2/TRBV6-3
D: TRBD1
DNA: TGTGCCAGCAGTACCAACCGGGACAGGGTCGACGGCTACACCTTC
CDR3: CASSTNRDRVDGYTF

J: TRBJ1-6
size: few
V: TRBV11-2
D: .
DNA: TGTGCCAGCAGCACGGACGGTCGTCTTAATTCACCCCTCCACTTT
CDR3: CASSTDGRLNSPLHF

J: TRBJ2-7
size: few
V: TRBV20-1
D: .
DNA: TGCAGTGCTAGTTTGGTGGACTACGAGCAGTACTTC
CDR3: CSASLVDYEQYF